This T cell receptor beta chain emerged from a study of regulatory T cells in long-lasting Graves disease. Indicated time point: newly diagnosed GD, antithyroid drugs for less than 3 months. PBMC RNA was the source of the TCR library. This clonotype occurred a few times. The CDR3 length is 17 residues. CDR1 and CDR2 from the germline V gene are SGHTA and FQGNSA. The V end was cut by 5 bases, the J end by 4 bases, with 23 bases between. The TCR beta library used iRepertoire HTBI primers with Arm-PCR amplification of CDR3. TCRdb redid the calling of the multiplex PCR reads with MiXCR, one entry per CDR3 protein. Among roughly 500,000 distinct CDR3 sequences listed, 14% were seen once. The data also belong to a second study, concerning T cells in Graves' hyperthyroidism and ophthalmopathy.

This chain uses TRBV7-2 with TRBJ2-5, with D unresolved. The sequence was collected from a woman aged 50 to 60 with Graves disease. The sample in question was peripheral blood mononuclear cells (PBMCs), obtained at new diagnosis, from a patient treated with antithyroid drugs. The CDR3 coding sequence is TGTGCCAGCAGCACTACGGCTGGCGGACCCTGGGGAGAGACCCAGTACTTC. It specifies CASSTTAGGPWGETQYF.